These 8 T cell receptor beta chains share one sample of origin, sequenced in a study of blood T cells in healthy people across ages. Next came a second PCR, run for roughly 6 to 11 cycles, which used a sample-barcoded 5' primer along with a J-beta primer mix. TCRdb processed the 5' RACE reads anew with MiXCR; each CDR3 protein has one entry. The sample consists of some 880,000 distinct CDR3 sequences, under 40% of them appearing once. Sequencing was performed on blood. These receptors came from a man aged 18-30 years in good health.

The chain has TRBV5-1 and TRBJ2-3; a possible D gene is TRBD2 (5 bases). The V gene's germline CDR1 is SGHRS and CDR2 YFSETQ. V was shortened by 4 bases and J by 5 bases, with 17 bases between the two germline ends. This CDR3 has 15 amino acids. DNA for the CDR3: TGCGCCAGCAGCCCGGGGAACCTAGATTTAGATACGCAGTATTTT. This gives the protein CASSPGNLDLDTQYF.

The chain joins TRBV6-5 to TRBJ2-5; possibly TRBD1 or TRBD2 for D (6 bases each). Germline CDR1 MNHEY, CDR2 SVGAGI. V was clipped by 6 bases and J by 5 bases, with 19 bases between them. The CDR3 contains 15 residues. CDR3 sequence reads: CASRREQGREETQYF. DNA for the CDR3: TGTGCCAGCAGGCGAGAACAGGGTCGGGAGGAGACCCAGTACTTC.

This clonotype was seen a few times. This chain connects TRBV7-2 to TRBJ2-5; 7 positions match TRBD2. The germline V gene has CDR1 SGHTA and CDR2 FQGNSA. Trimming at V came to 4 bases and at J to 11 bases, leaving 19 bases not matched to a gene. This CDR3 region has 16 residues. DNA for the CDR3: TGTGCCAGCAGCTCACCTGGGGAGGGCCGAAACAATGAGCAGTACTTC. Protein sequence: CASSSPGEGRNNEQYF.

The chain recombines TRBV12-3 or TRBV12-4 with TRBJ2-1, with a tentative D call TRBD2 (6 bases). This CDR3 region has 16 residues. Trimming removed 2 bases from V and 0 bases from J, with 11 bases in between. This chain's CDR3 is CASSLSAGNSYNEQFF. The CDR3, as DNA: TGTGCCAGCAGTTTAAGTGCGGGGAACTCCTACAATGAGCAGTTCTTC.

The rearrangement joins TRBV18 to TRBJ2-1; D is possibly TRBD1 (5 bases). Trimming took 2 bases from V and 8 from J, leaving 16 bases between them. CDR3 length equals 15 residues. Germline V gene sequence: CDR1 KGHSH, CDR2 LQKENI. The CDR3 nucleotides read TGTGCCAGCTCACCAGCAGGGTGGGGCATGGATGAGCAGTTCTTC. Translation gives CASSPAGWGMDEQFF.

V gene TRBV7-2 combines with J gene TRBJ1-4; 8 positions match TRBD1. Looked up from germline, CDR1 is SGHTA and CDR2 is FQGNSA. The V and J ends lost 5 bases and 11 bases, in that order; junction bases with no gene match: 7. CDR3 length equals 13 residues. The CDR3 nucleotides read TGTGCCAGCAGCACCCCGACAGGGGAGAAACTGTTTTTT. It encodes CASSTPTGEKLFF.

The chain links TRBV6-1 to TRBJ2-3; D unclear. Per the germline V gene, CDR1 is MNHNS and CDR2 is SASEGT. CDR3 size: 8 residues. CDR3 sequence (DNA): TGTGCTTTGGATACGCAGTATTTT. Translation: CALDTQYF.

Comments on this clonotype: A single base separates this from a much larger clone, so it may be a read error. The chain recombines TRBV12-3 or TRBV12-4 with TRBJ2-5; 10 bases are shared with TRBD2. The J call is uncertain, as TRBJ2-1 better fits the DNA end. The CDR3 runs 15 residues. As DNA, the CDR3 is TGTGCCAGCAGCCCCGAACTAGCGGGGCAAGAGACCCAGTTCTTC. Amino acids: CASSPELAGQETQFF.